Listed here is a single T cell receptor (beta chain). Antigen specificity is unknown. The source of the sample is a study of T cell responses to AZD1222 COVID-19 vaccine. Overall study: The study pooled second doses at about 4 or about 12 weeks. Study observations and caveats: Donors skewed white British and female; clonal diversity was possibly underestimated.

V lost 3 bases and J 3 bases, leaving 12 bases between the germline ends. The germline V gene encodes CDR1 LNHDA and CDR2 SQIVND (reference sequence). The CDR3 runs to 14 residues. Using immunoSEQ multiplex PCR, the repertoire was profiled, and TCRdb retains in-frame clones only, with some absent. The sample consists of approximately 89,000 clones, 92% of them appearing once. The receptor comes from an adult in good health. Sequenced here: peripheral blood, sampled on day 0 of AZD1222 vaccination. The V and J genes are TRBV19 and TRBJ2-7; no clear D gene. The CDR3 is CASSMIGNHYEQYF. For the CDR3, the DNA is TGTGCCAGTAGTATGATCGGCAATCACTACGAGCAGTACTTC.